This T cell receptor beta chain was sequenced during a study of blood T cell repertoires in COVID-19. The overall study: Specimens from acute and convalescent COVID-19 originated in the United States, Italy and Spain. Nucleic acid was either cDNA or gDNA, and it came from T cells, B-cell-depleted T cells, or PBMCs.

This clone is a singleton in its sample. Original methodology: Researchers report that nucleated cell counts were estimated from reference gene primer amplification. The protocol was immunoSEQ multiplex PCR, while the TCRdb copy is restricted to in-frame clones and leaves out a portion. V, J and clone size are those of that table, while D and trimming were read from the DNA. This sample yields about 120,000 clones, of which roughly 85% are seen a single time; roughly a tenth belongs to the top ten. The source is an elderly man with acute or convalescent COVID-19. Sequencing used peripheral blood.

The CDR3 nucleotides read TGCGCCAGCGGAAGGAGGGGGCCCAGCACAGATACGCAGTATTTT. It translates to CASGRRGPSTDTQYF. The chain uses TRBV5-1 and TRBJ2-3; TRBD1 is a possible D gene (7 bases). The V end was cut by 7 bases, the J end by 0 bases, with 15 bases between. The CDR3 has 15 residues. Germline V gene sequence: CDR1 SGHRS, CDR2 YFSETQ.